This T cell receptor beta chain was captured in a study of monozygotic twins with inflammatory bowel disease. Study-level findings and limits: There was no way to distinguish the different T cell subtypes.

The CDR3 length is 13 residues. Germline V gene sequence: CDR1 ENHRY, CDR2 SYGVKD. A 6-nucleotide sample barcode was carried by the UMIs, which template switching added. TCRdb re-called the 5' RACE reads; every CDR3 protein appears as one record, without DNA. In all, the sample yields 200,000 to 250,000 distinct CDR3 sequences. With respect to this clonotype: Its antigen is not known.

Whole-blood total RNA was extracted without T cell sorting. This sequence originates from a human donor with ulcerative colitis or Crohn's disease, or a healthy co-twin of an affected twin (not recorded which). The rearrangement joins TRBV10-3 to TRBJ2-7; TCRdb designates TRBD1, a call that cannot be tested without DNA. Material: blood. CDR3 loop: CAISESGTVLQYF.